What follows is one T cell receptor beta chain and its context. What antigen it recognizes has not been identified. Base qualities are not at hand, and no much larger clone is one base apart. The germline V gene supplies CDR1 SGDLS and CDR2 YYNGEE. Trimming costs V 3 bases and J 4 bases, and their ends lie 14 bases apart. From cysteine to phenylalanine, the CDR3 is 16 amino acids long. The kept DNA is CDR3 alone, 48 bases in frame from the first base. This sample is drawn from a study of T cell repertoires in cytomegalovirus infection (dated by TCRdb to about 2019). About the study as a whole: Because public TCR beta signatures pointed to carriage of CMV infection together with the matching HLA type, the HLA type of each donor mattered for the analysis.

General conclusions and limits of the study: The ex vivo response was dominated by HLA-C-restricted CMV-specific TCR beta clonotypes, which also provided the single most frequent clonotype in two of eight donors. Cumulative frequency of public TCR beta family members discriminated carriers of CMV infection plus the relevant HLA type in this cohort and an independent 352-donor cohort.

Sequenced using an Illumina HiSeq 1500. The public reads were reprocessed in TCRdb via fastp at Q25 and MiXCR, keeping in-frame beta chains. All rows with the same CDR3 protein become a single entry with the most common DNA and genes. Present in this sample are 450,000 to 650,000 distinct CDR3 sequences, about a quarter of which were seen just once. The ten top clones hold roughly 13% of the sample. This chain joins TRBV9 to TRBJ1-6; no D gene is confidently identified. This TCR was sampled from a human donor in good health (CMV status not recorded). Some clones in this sample may be carry-over from other donors' samples. Sequenced input: PBMCs. The sequence in DNA is TGTGCCAGCAGCGCCAACAAAGGAGTGTATAATTCACCCCTCCACTTT. This is translated as CASSANKGVYNSPLHF.